Listed here are 29 T cell receptor beta chains from one sample, sequenced in a study of cytomegalovirus exposure and HLA in healthy donors. PCR amplification relied on 60 Vbeta primers (plus 13 Jbeta primers). Libraries were prepared by immunoSEQ multiplex PCR; TCRdb keeps only in-frame clonotypes and omits some of them. The listing contains tens of thousands of clones. The sequenced material came from PBMCs. These receptor sequences come from a man between 45 and 60 years old in good health and CMV-seropositive.

The chain uses TRBV19 and TRBJ2-3, with D possibly matching TRBD1 (5 bases). V lost 4 bases and J lost 0, with 14 bases in between. This CDR3 spans 16 amino acids. Germline CDR1 LNHDA, CDR2 SQIVND (reference sequence). This CDR3 reads CASSTRRQTSTDTQYF. CDR3 in DNA: TGTGCCAGTAGTACCCGGCGACAGACTAGCACAGATACGCAGTATTTT.

The V gene is TRBV30, the J gene TRBJ1-1; tentatively, D is TRBD1 (5 bases). The V gene lost 4 bases and the J gene lost 1 base, with 13 bases spanning the gap. Looked up from germline, CDR1 is GTSNPN and CDR2 is SVGIG (reference sequence). The CDR3 loop spans 14 amino acids. The CDR3 nucleotides are TGTGCCTGGATTCCCCGGACACAGAACACTGAAGCTTTCTTT. Translated: CAWIPRTQNTEAFF.

The J gene is TRBJ1-1, the V gene TRBV27, with 8 positions matching TRBD1. Trimming at V came to 3 bases and at J to 6 bases, leaving 6 bases not matched to a gene. Germline lookup yields CDR1 MNHEY and CDR2 SMNVEV (reference sequence). This CDR3 comprises 14 residues. CDR3 nucleotide sequence: TGTGCCAGCAGTTTCCGGACAGGGAGGGCTGAAGCTTTCTTT. It is translated as CASSFRTGRAEAFF.

In the case of this clone: At the DNA level, this CDR3 is encoded by other sequences in the same sample as well. V and J are TRBV6-5 and TRBJ1-2; D is ambiguous. Per germline, CDR1 MNHEY and CDR2 SVGAGI. The CDR3 spans 13 residues. V dropped 0 bases and J dropped 4 bases, with 6 bases sitting between them. The DNA of the CDR3 is TGTGCCAGCAGTTACTCGGCTGGCTATGGCTACACCTTC. Its translation is CASSYSAGYGYTF.

The gene calls are TRBV10-1 and TRBJ2-5, with 7 bases lining up with TRBD2. The length of the CDR3 is 15 residues. Per germline, CDR1 WNHNN and CDR2 SYGVQD (reference sequence). Trimming removed 0 bases from V and 7 bases from J; junction bases left unmatched: 8. In DNA, the CDR3 is TGCGCCAGCAGTGAGTCGGGAGCGGGATCGGGGACCCAGTACTTC. Encoded protein: CASSESGAGSGTQYF.

The chain is built from TRBV7-8 and TRBJ2-7; 8 bases are shared with TRBD2. J lost 3 bases, V lost 5 bases, and 6 bases had no gene match. Germline values: CDR1 SGHVS, CDR2 FQNEAQ. The CDR3 is 14 residues long. The CDR3: CASSPGRADYEQYF. The CDR3 DNA follows: TGTGCCAGCAGCCCCGGGAGGGCCGACTACGAGCAGTACTTC.

This sequence joins TRBV5-1 and TRBJ2-1, with 10 bases identical to TRBD2. Germline V gene data show CDR1 as SGHRS and CDR2 as YFSETQ. The CDR3 spans 14 residues. V lost 6 bases, J lost 6 bases, and 6 bases stayed unmatched. The DNA of the CDR3 is TGCGCCAGCACCCAGCGGGGGGGCCCCAATGAGCAGTTCTTC. Translation gives CASTQRGGPNEQFF.

The gene calls are TRBV28 and TRBJ2-1; TRBD2 agrees at 9 bases. Losses at the gene ends were 7 bases for V and 7 bases for J; bases not matched to a gene: 8. Germline CDR1 and CDR2: MDHEN and SYDVKM. This CDR3 has 14 amino acids. The CDR3 DNA reads TGTGCCAGCATGAGAAAGCGGGAGGTAAATGAGCAGTTCTTC. This gives the protein CASMRKREVNEQFF.

The CDR3 DNA reads as TGTGCCAGCAGCCGCCAGGGGGCGGACGAGCAGTACGTC. Its translation: CASSRQGADEQYV. This sequence joins TRBV5-4 and TRBJ2-7; 8 bases are a match to TRBD1. Trimming took 4 bases from V and 5 from J; bases not matched to a gene: 5. Germline values: CDR1 SGHNT, CDR2 YYREEE (reference sequence). There are 13 residues in the CDR3.

V and J are TRBV4-2 and TRBJ2-1; weak D call: TRBD2 (6 bases). This CDR3 is built from 13 residues. Germline values: CDR1 LGHNA, CDR2 YNFKEQ. V shed 4 bases and J shed 5 bases, with 9 bases lying between them. CDR3 in DNA: TGTGCCAGCAGCCGGGCGGGAAACAATGAGCAGTTCTTC. Its translation: CASSRAGNNEQFF.

The CDR3 here is CASSLGRGSGTAGELFF. The CDR3, as DNA: TGTGCCAGCAGCTTAGGTCGGGGTAGCGGGACTGCCGGGGAGCTGTTTTTT. The chain carries TRBV11-3 and TRBJ2-2; 8 positions agree with TRBD2. V gave up 1 base and J gave up 6 bases; unmatched junction bases: 10. The CDR3 length is 17 residues. Germline CDR1 and CDR2: SGHNT and YENEEA. Supplemented by reference TRBV11-3 and TRBJ2-2, the full variable domain reads EAGVVQSPRYKIIEKKQPVAFWCNPISGHNTLYWYLQNLGQGPELLIRYENEEAVDDSQLPKDRFSAERLKGVDSTLKIQPAELGDSAVYLCASSLGRGSGTAGELFFGEGSRLTVL.

The chain recombines TRBV15 with TRBJ2-7, with TRBD2 matching 9 bases. With V trimmed by 0 bases and J by 4 bases, 1 base remained unmatched. The germline CDR1 and CDR2 sequences are LNHNV and YYDKDF (reference sequence). The CDR3 has 14 residues. CDR3 loop: CATSRDTSGYEQYF. The CDR3, as DNA: TGTGCCACCAGCAGAGATACTAGCGGGTACGAGCAGTACTTC. The full variable domain, completed using reference TRBV15 and TRBJ2-7, is DAMVIQNPRYQVTQFGKPVTLSCSQTLNHNVMYWYQQKSSQAPKLLFHYYDKDFNNEADTPDNFQSRRPNTSFCFLDIRSPGLGDTAMYLCATSRDTSGYEQYFGPGTRLTVT.

This chain joins TRBV2 and TRBJ2-7; D gene ambiguous. CDR3 length: 14 residues. Trimming left V 6 bases short and J 2 bases short, with 14 bases between. The V gene's germline CDR1 is SNHLY and CDR2 FYNNEI. Here the CDR3 reads CASRPGGGTYEQYV. The CDR3 nucleotides are TGTGCCAGCAGGCCCGGCGGCGGAACCTACGAGCAGTACGTC.

The rearrangement joins TRBV5-4 to TRBJ1-1, with 7 bases identical to TRBD1. Looked up from germline, CDR1 is SGHNT and CDR2 is YYREEE (reference sequence). CDR3 length: 16 residues. The J segment lost 0 bases and the V segment lost 5 bases, leaving 10 bases of the junction unmatched. CDR3 sequence (DNA): TGTGCCAGCAGGTACAGGGGAATGGGGATGAACACTGAAGCTTTCTTT. It specifies CASRYRGMGMNTEAFF.

The V and J genes are TRBV28 and TRBJ2-7, with D perhaps matching TRBD2 (5 bases). The V and J ends lost 3 bases and 5 bases respectively, with 17 bases between them. Looked up from germline, CDR1 is MDHEN and CDR2 is SYDVKM. The CDR3 is made up of 15 amino acids. CDR3 DNA: TGTGCCAGCAGTTTGCCACCGCCGGGGAAAAACGAGCAGTACTTC. It specifies CASSLPPPGKNEQYF.

V is TRBV29-1 and J is TRBJ1-3, with 7 bases lining up with TRBD1. This CDR3 has 14 amino acids. With 4 bases clipped from V and 6 bases from J, the junction kept 9 bases outside the gene matches. In germline, CDR1 is SQVTM, CDR2 ANQGSEA. The CDR3 here is CSVGFQGGENTIYF. The CDR3 nucleotides read TGCAGCGTTGGCTTTCAAGGGGGCGAAAACACCATATATTTT.

The chain employs TRBV19 and TRBJ1-4; no reliable D call. The CDR3 is 17 amino acids. Germline-derived CDR1 and CDR2 are LNHDA and SQIVND (reference sequence). V was shortened by 7 bases and J by 0 bases, with 18 bases between the two germline ends. CDR3 protein: CASNGRMRNPTNEKLFF. The CDR3 bases are TGTGCCAGTAATGGGCGTATGAGAAATCCAACTAATGAAAAACTGTTTTTT.

The chain employs TRBV28 and TRBJ1-2; TRBD1 agrees at 7 bases. The CDR3 runs to 13 residues. V shed 6 bases and J 7 bases; nucleotides not matched to a gene: 8. From germline, CDR1 is MDHEN and CDR2 SYDVKM. The CDR3 sequence is CASRRDRDAGYTF. The CDR3 DNA is TGTGCCAGCAGACGAGACAGGGATGCTGGCTACACCTTC.

V usage is TRBV4-2 and J usage is TRBJ2-1; 8 bases line up with TRBD2. This CDR3 has 16 amino acids. CDR1 LGHNA and CDR2 YNFKEQ come from the germline V gene. V was clipped by 1 base and J by 5 bases; unmatched bases: 7. CDR3 nucleotide sequence: TGTGCCAGCAGCCAAGTGAGCGGGAGAGCCGACAATGAGCAGTTCTTC. Translated: CASSQVSGRADNEQFF.

The rearrangement joins TRBV10-2 to TRBJ2-1, with 7 positions matching TRBD2. The CDR3 has 15 residues. Trimming at V came to 5 bases and at J to 1 base, leaving 5 bases not matched to a gene. The germline gives CDR1 WSHSY, CDR2 SAAADI. The DNA for the CDR3 is TGCGCCAGCAGTCGCGGGGGAGGGTCCTACAATGAGCAGTTCTTC. Amino acids: CASSRGGGSYNEQFF.

This CDR3 is CASSMHSAKNIQYF. CDR3 DNA sequence: TGTGCCAGTAGTATGCATAGCGCCAAAAACATTCAGTACTTC. The genes are TRBV19 and TRBJ2-4; D remains ambiguous. Germline lookup yields CDR1 LNHDA and CDR2 SQIVND (reference sequence). V lost 3 bases to trimming and J lost 1 base, with 7 bases between them. The CDR3 length is 14 residues. Filled out from reference TRBV19 and TRBJ2-4, the complete variable domain reads DGGITQSPKYLFRKEGQNVTLSCEQNLNHDAMYWYRQDPGQGLRLIYYSQIVNDFQKGDIAEGYSVSREKKESFPLTVTSAQKNPTAFYLCASSMHSAKNIQYFGAGTRLSVL.

This chain connects TRBV7-2 to TRBJ2-2, with TRBD2 matching 8 bases. With 6 bases clipped from V and 7 bases from J, the junction kept 7 bases outside the gene matches. The CDR3 is made up of 14 amino acids. Germline CDR1 reads SGHTA; CDR2 reads FQGNSA. The CDR3 DNA reads TGTGCCAGCAGGGCCTCTAGCGGGTTCGGGGAGCTGTTTTTT. This encodes CASRASSGFGELFF.

The chain employs TRBV27 and TRBJ1-2; D ambiguous. V shed 3 bases and J shed 8 bases, with 10 bases lying between them. Germline V gene lookup returns CDR1 MNHEY and CDR2 SMNVEV (reference sequence). CDR3 length equals 12 residues. This CDR3 reads CASSFRGDGYTF. CDR3 DNA sequence: TGTGCCAGCAGTTTTCGGGGTGACGGCTACACCTTC.

The J gene is TRBJ1-2, the V gene TRBV4-3, with no clear D. Germline V gene sequence: CDR1 LGHNA, CDR2 YSLEER. The V end lost 0 bases, the J end lost 7 bases, and 9 bases lay between the germline ends. This CDR3 contains 13 residues. The CDR3 loop is CASSQDLATGYTF. DNA for the CDR3: TGCGCCAGCAGCCAAGATCTAGCCACTGGCTACACCTTC.

The rearrangement joins TRBV4-3 to TRBJ2-2, with D possibly matching TRBD2 (6 bases). The germline V gene encodes CDR1 LGHNA and CDR2 YSLEER. The CDR3 is made up of 16 amino acids. V gave up 0 bases and J gave up 5 bases, with 13 bases separating them. The CDR3 reads CASSQDWRDETGELFF. The CDR3, as DNA: TGCGCCAGCAGCCAAGATTGGAGGGATGAGACCGGGGAGCTGTTTTTT.

This rearrangement joins TRBV7-3 to TRBJ2-2, with 12 bases that match TRBD2. Trimming at V came to 1 base and at J to 5 bases, leaving 2 bases not matched to a gene. CDR3 length equals 16 residues. Germline assignment: CDR1 SGHTA and CDR2 FQGTGA. In DNA, the CDR3 is TGTGCCAGCAGCTTAAGGACTAGCGGGATTACCGGGGAGCTGTTTTTT. It specifies CASSLRTSGITGELFF.

The chain links TRBV19 to TRBJ2-1, with D perhaps matching TRBD2 (5 bases). This CDR3 is built from 14 residues. With 7 bases removed from V and 5 bases from J, the gap between germline ends came to 15 bases. Per germline, CDR1 LNHDA and CDR2 SQIVND (reference sequence). CDR3: CASTSQMLNNEQFF. Written as DNA, the CDR3 is TGTGCCAGTACTAGCCAGATGTTAAACAATGAGCAGTTCTTC.

V usage is TRBV9 and J usage is TRBJ1-5; TRBD1 aligns across 8 bases. With V trimmed by 4 bases and J by 7 bases, 7 bases remained unmatched. CDR3 length: 14 amino acids. The germline V gene encodes CDR1 SGDLS and CDR2 YYNGEE. The CDR3 reads CASSRTGTGQPQHF. Written as DNA, the CDR3 is TGTGCCAGCAGCCGGACAGGGACTGGGCAGCCCCAGCATTTT. The full variable domain, with the rest looked up from reference TRBV9 and TRBJ1-5, is DSGVTQTPKHLITATGQRVTLRCSPRSGDLSVYWYQQSLDQGLQFLIQYYNGEERAKGNILERFSAQQFPDLHSELNLSSLELGDSALYFCASSRTGTGQPQHFGDGTRLSIL.

The chain links TRBV5-6 to TRBJ2-3; tentative D call: TRBD1 (6 bases). V lost 2 bases and J lost 0, with 10 bases in between. Looked up from germline, CDR1 is SGHDT and CDR2 is YYEEEE. CDR3 length: 15 amino acids. The CDR3 region is CASSLFRGSTDTQYF. The CDR3 nucleotides read TGTGCCAGCAGCTTATTCAGGGGAAGCACAGATACGCAGTATTTT.